The present T cell receptor beta chain was sequenced within a study of cytomegalovirus exposure and HLA in healthy donors. Study-wide results and limits: The authors reported that TCR beta sequences could predict HLA-A and HLA-B alleles. These predictions were accurate for most subjects in the first cohort. Some public TCRs appeared in many individuals, while most sequences were rare.

PCR was performed using 60 Vbeta and 13 Jbeta primers. Using immunoSEQ multiplex PCR, the repertoire was profiled, and TCRdb retains in-frame clones only, with some absent. The sample includes around 100,000 clones, 55% to 80% seen only once; the top ten take about 2.2%. Concerning this clone: Its antigen is still unknown.

Germline V gene lookup returns CDR1 MGHDK and CDR2 SYGVNS. The CDR3 is made up of 14 amino acids. V shed 4 bases and J shed 5 bases, with 14 bases lying between them. The chain recombines TRBV25-1 with TRBJ1-1; no definite D call. This TCR derives from a woman aged 30 to 39 in good health and CMV-seronegative. Sequenced input: PBMCs. CDR3 loop: CASSASIVLTEAFF. The DNA of the CDR3 is TGTGCCAGCAGTGCTAGTATCGTGTTGACTGAAGCTTTCTTT.